The 23 T cell receptor beta chains below all came from one sample that was sequenced in a study of CD8 T cells in ankylosing spondylitis. Findings and caveats of the study: Among TCR beta sequences, a motif of eight or nine highly homologous variants appeared characteristic of ankylosing spondylitis blood.

These receptors' antigens are unknown. One entry per CDR3 protein results from TCRdb running MiXCR on the 5' RACE reads. There are about 540,000 distinct CDR3 sequences in the sample; about 12% occur only once, and over 6.5% lies in the top ten. Sequencing was done on a sample of blood, either unsorted or a sorted T cell fraction (not recorded which). Receptor source: a male donor with ankylosing spondylitis.

This clonotype was counted at least ten times. This chain joins TRBV20-1 and TRBJ1-2; weak D call: TRBD1 (5 bases). Germline V lookup: CDR1 DFQATT, CDR2 SNEGSKA (reference sequence). Trimming pared 3 bases from V and 7 bases from J, leaving 18 bases between. CDR3 length: 14 amino acids. The CDR3 spells CSASPLSDSSGYTF. In DNA form, the CDR3 reads TGCAGTGCTAGCCCTTTGTCCGACAGTTCTGGCTACACCTTC.

This clonotype was seen a handful of times. This chain connects TRBV7-6 to TRBJ1-1; D may be TRBD1 (5 bases). The V gene lost 2 bases and the J gene lost 0 bases, with 19 bases spanning the gap. The CDR3 has 18 amino acids. Per germline, CDR1 SGHVS and CDR2 FNYEAQ. The CDR3 nucleotides are TGTGCCAGCAGCTTACTACTGACAGAAGTGGAATTGAACACTGAAGCTTTCTTT. Translation gives CASSLLLTEVELNTEAFF.

The chain has TRBV11-3 and TRBJ2-7; D not resolved. This CDR3 has 13 residues. The germline CDR1 and CDR2 sequences are SGHNT and YENEEA. V lost 5 bases, J lost 5 bases, and 13 bases lay in between. The CDR3 region is CASSARRSDEQYV. For the CDR3, the DNA is TGTGCCAGCAGCGCTCGGCGATCCGACGAGCAGTACGTC.

This clonotype was detected a few times. V and J are TRBV10-1 and TRBJ2-4, with D hard to call. Germline CDR1 WNHNN, CDR2 SYGVQD (reference sequence). Trimming took 0 bases from V and 7 from J, leaving 10 bases between them. The CDR3 is 14 amino acids. CDR3: CASSESLSTNIQYF. The CDR3 DNA follows: TGCGCCAGCAGTGAGTCTCTTTCTACGAACATTCAGTACTTC.

This chain connects TRBV12-5 to TRBJ2-7; D ambiguous. Trimming took off 1 base at V and 3 bases at J, with 4 bases between the two ends. Per the germline V gene, CDR1 is LGHNT and CDR2 is FRNRAP. This CDR3 contains 12 residues. The CDR3 DNA reads as TGTGCTAGTGGTTTGGACGGCTACGAGCAGTACGTC. The encoded protein is CASGLDGYEQYV.

The rearrangement uses TRBV4-1 and TRBJ2-1; D is possibly TRBD2 (6 bases). Deletions cut 2 bases from V and 9 bases from J, with 14 bases between. The germline V gene encodes CDR1 MGHRA and CDR2 YSYEKL. The CDR3 runs 14 residues. The CDR3 DNA sequence: TGCGCCAGCAGCCAAAGCCTCGGGGGTCCTGAGCAGTTCTTC. The encoded protein is CASSQSLGGPEQFF.

CDR3 bases: TGCAGCGTGGACCGCCCAGGGCCGGGCTACACCTTC. Residues: CSVDRPGPGYTF. This chain links TRBV29-1 with TRBJ1-2; weak D call: TRBD1 (5 bases). The CDR3 loop spans 12 amino acids. V was cut by 6 bases and J by 8 bases, with 16 bases left in between. Per the germline V gene, CDR1 is SQVTM and CDR2 is ANQGSEA. The whole variable domain, filled in from reference TRBV29-1 and TRBJ1-2, reads SAVISQKPSRDICQRGTSLTIQCQVDSQVTMMFWYRQQPGQSLTLIATANQGSEATYESGFVIDKFPISRPNLTFSTLTVSNMSPEDSSIYLCSVDRPGPGYTFGSGTRLTVV.

In this sample, this clonotype turned up a few times. The chain employs TRBV6-1 and TRBJ1-4; D is uncertain. V lost 2 bases, J lost 2 bases, and 9 bases lay in between. The CDR3 runs to 15 residues. Looked up from germline, CDR1 is MNHNS and CDR2 is SASEGT. This chain's CDR3 is CASSERRVTNEKLFF. The CDR3 region has the DNA TGTGCCAGCAGTGAACGAAGGGTTACTAATGAAAAACTGTTTTTT.

The J gene is TRBJ2-3, the V gene TRBV6-1; 12 bases fit TRBD2. Germline-derived CDR1 and CDR2 are MNHNS and SASEGT. V gave up 5 bases and J gave up 6 bases; unmatched junction bases: 6. This CDR3 is built from 15 residues. As DNA, the CDR3 is TGTGCCAGCAGTCGACTAGCGGGAGATTCGGATACGCAGTATTTT. It yields the protein CASSRLAGDSDTQYF.

This clonotype was found a few times. The chain links TRBV7-9 to TRBJ2-1, with 11 nucleotides matching TRBD2. The junction had 7 bases not matched to a gene; V was cut back by 3 bases and J by 3 bases. The CDR3 consists of 17 residues. Per germline, CDR1 SEHNR and CDR2 FQNEAQ (reference sequence). The CDR3: CASSFYEGLAGYNEQFF. The CDR3 DNA is TGTGCCAGCAGCTTTTATGAAGGACTAGCGGGCTACAATGAGCAGTTCTTC.

The CDR3: CASSSTGPTGTDTQYF. In DNA form, the CDR3 reads TGTGCCAGCAGCTCTACGGGTCCTACGGGCACAGATACGCAGTATTTT. The chain recombines TRBV5-6 with TRBJ2-3; D is unresolved. V was cut by 3 bases and J by 1 base, with 15 bases left in between. CDR3 length equals 16 residues. Germline V CDR1 and CDR2: SGHDT, YYEEEE.

The V call is TRBV12-3 or TRBV12-4, the J call TRBJ1-3, with D hard to call. This CDR3 is 17 amino acids long. V was trimmed by 2 bases and J by 2 bases, leaving 16 bases between them. The CDR3 bases are TGTGCCAGCAGTTTACCAGTTTTGAGGCTTACTGGAAACACCATATATTTT. Translated, it gives CASSLPVLRLTGNTIYF.

J is TRBJ2-5 and V is TRBV20-1; D remains unclear. Trimming stripped 6 bases from V and 5 bases from J, with 19 bases between. Germline CDR1 and CDR2: DFQATT and SNEGSKA (reference sequence). The CDR3 runs 14 residues. Written as DNA, the CDR3 is TGCAGTGCCAACAATCCGGGCCTCCGGGAGACCCAGTACTTC. As protein: CSANNPGLRETQYF.

The V call is TRBV5-1, the J call TRBJ2-2; D gene unclear. The CDR3 has 14 amino acids. Germline assignment: CDR1 SGHRS and CDR2 YFSETQ. The V end was cut by 0 bases, the J end by 4 bases, with 7 bases between. CDR3 sequence: CASSLAHSTGELFF. The CDR3 region has the DNA TGCGCCAGCAGCTTGGCTCACAGCACCGGGGAGCTGTTTTTT.

In this sample, this clonotype turned up many times. This sequence joins TRBV5-1 and TRBJ1-2, with no clear D. This CDR3 contains 13 residues. Trimming removed 4 bases at V and 2 bases at J, with 9 bases between. Germline-derived CDR1 and CDR2 are SGHRS and YFSETQ. The CDR3 region is CASSMDGNYGYTF. DNA of the CDR3: TGCGCCAGCAGCATGGACGGGAACTATGGCTACACCTTC. The full variable domain, with the rest looked up from reference TRBV5-1 and TRBJ1-2, is KAGVTQTPRYLIKTRGQQVTLSCSPISGHRSVSWYQQTPGQGLQFLFEYFSETQRNKGNFPGRFSGRQFSNSRSEMNVSTLELGDSALYLCASSMDGNYGYTFGSGTRLTVV.

This rearrangement joins TRBV20-1 to TRBJ1-4; perhaps TRBD1 as D (5 bases). Germline V gene data show CDR1 as DFQATT and CDR2 as SNEGSKA (reference sequence). Trimming pared 6 bases from V and 7 bases from J, leaving 18 bases between. CDR3 length equals 14 residues. CDR3 sequence (DNA): TGCAGTGCCCCTCAGAGTGGGGGTAGTGAAAAACTGTTTTTT. Amino acid sequence: CSAPQSGGSEKLFF.

This clonotype was picked up many times. This rearrangement joins TRBV27 to TRBJ2-7, with TRBD2 matching over 10 bases. Germline-derived CDR1 and CDR2 are MNHEY and SMNVEV (reference sequence). Germline trimming cut 3 bases from V and 2 bases from J; bases unmatched to any gene: 4. This CDR3 is built from 15 residues. CDR3 sequence: CASSFGAGGTYEQYF. CDR3 bases: TGTGCCAGCAGTTTTGGAGCGGGGGGGACCTACGAGCAGTACTTC.

This clonotype was observed a handful of times. V is TRBV13 and J is TRBJ2-7; D remains ambiguous. Between the trimmed V and J ends, which lost 3 bases and 1 base, there was a span of 13 bases. This CDR3 contains 15 residues. Looked up from germline, CDR1 is PRHDT and CDR2 is FYEKMQ (reference sequence). This CDR3 is CASSLVSSASYEQYV. In DNA, the CDR3 is TGTGCCAGCAGCTTGGTAAGTTCGGCATCCTACGAGCAGTACGTC.

This clonotype showed up many times. The V gene is TRBV27, the J gene TRBJ2-7; no definite D call. Germline V lookup: CDR1 MNHEY, CDR2 SMNVEV (reference sequence). Trimming left V 6 bases short and J 2 bases short, with 14 bases between. CDR3 length: 14 residues. The CDR3 sequence: CASSHFRGAYEQYV. The CDR3 DNA reads as TGTGCCAGCAGCCACTTTCGTGGAGCCTACGAGCAGTACGTC.

The chain links TRBV15 to TRBJ1-4; D may be TRBD1 (5 bases). CDR1 LNHNV and CDR2 YYDKDF come from the germline V gene (reference sequence). V dropped 0 bases and J dropped 7 bases, with 12 bases sitting between them. The CDR3 has 15 amino acids. CDR3 residues: CATSRDIGESEKLFF. The DNA for the CDR3 is TGTGCCACCAGCAGAGACATAGGGGAAAGTGAAAAACTGTTTTTT.

This clonotype was detected ten times or more. V gene TRBV20-1 combines with J gene TRBJ2-1; 7 nucleotides align to TRBD2. V shed 0 bases and J 12 bases; nucleotides not matched to a gene: 11. Germline loops: CDR1 DFQATT, CDR2 SNEGSKA (reference sequence). The CDR3 totals 14 residues. CDR3 nucleotide sequence: TGCAGTGCTAGAGAAGCGGGAATAGCAAGCGGGCAGTTCTTC. Translated, it gives CSAREAGIASGQFF.

The CDR3 protein is CASKEGRNYGYTF. The CDR3 DNA reads as TGTGCCAGCAAAGAGGGTCGAAACTATGGCTACACCTTC. This chain links TRBV2 with TRBJ1-2; D uncertain. Looked up from germline, CDR1 is SNHLY and CDR2 is FYNNEI. This CDR3 region has 13 residues. V shed 7 bases and J shed 2 bases, with 11 bases lying between them.

This clonotype was counted only a few times. The V and J genes are TRBV19 and TRBJ2-2; D is possibly TRBD1 (6 bases). V was cut by 5 bases and J by 6 bases, with 16 bases left in between. The CDR3 totals 15 residues. In germline, CDR1 is LNHDA, CDR2 SQIVND (reference sequence). This CDR3 is CASSPGDMYAGELFF. The CDR3 nucleotides are TGTGCCAGTAGTCCTGGGGACATGTACGCCGGGGAGCTGTTTTTT.